Sequencing of this T cell receptor (beta chain) was carried out in a study of T cells in Graves' hyperthyroidism and ophthalmopathy. This clonotype was observed a handful of times. Amplification targeted TCR beta CDR3 regions from RNA transcripts. During a first-round RT-PCR of the TCR CDR3, the HTBI primer set was used. TCRdb recomputed calls from the multiplex PCR reads with MiXCR, one row per CDR3 protein. Of some 320,000 distinct CDR3 sequences listed, roughly 15% are singletons. Germline V CDR1 and CDR2: MNHNS, SASEGT. This CDR3 comprises 15 residues. V lost 6 bases and J lost 1; bases outside the gene matches: 2.

This sequence joins TRBV6-1 and TRBJ2-6, with 8 nucleotides matching TRBD1. Material for sequencing was blood. The receptor comes from a woman aged 40 to 50 with Graves' ophthalmopathy. The CDR3 nucleotides read TGTGCCAGCAGCACAGGGGGTTCTGGGGCCAACGTCCTGACTTTC. Protein product: CASSTGGSGANVLTF.